The 18 T cell receptor beta chains below come from one sample, sequenced in a study of glioma-infiltrating T cells. The iRepertoire nested amplicon-rescue multiplex PCR amplified TCR alpha and beta CDR3s from RNA. TCRdb processed the multiplex PCR reads anew with MiXCR; each CDR3 protein has one entry. Found here are some 110,000 distinct CDR3 sequences, roughly 20% of them singletons; the top ten hold around 15%. Specimen: glioma tissue, nonneoplastic brain tissue, or PBMCs (not recorded which). The receptors come from a human donor with low-grade glioma or glioblastoma, undergoing nonglioma brain surgery, or in good health (not recorded which).

CDR3 DNA: TGTGCCTGGTCCAAAGGGACAGGGGGGTACGAGCAGTACTTC. Its translation: CAWSKGTGGYEQYF. The chain recombines TRBV30 with TRBJ2-7; 11 nucleotides agree with TRBD1. CDR1 is GTSNPN, CDR2 SVGIG, per germline (reference sequence). The CDR3 covers 14 residues. V lost 5 bases and J lost 4; bases outside the gene matches: 7. The full variable domain, completed using reference TRBV30 and TRBJ2-7, is SQTIHQWPATLVQPVGSPLSLECTVEGTSNPNLYWYRQAAGRGLQLLFYSVGIGQISSEVPQNLSASRPQDRQFILSSKKLLLSDSGFYLCAWSKGTGGYEQYFGPGTRLTVT.

CDR3: CSVVILAGGNLPSTDTQYF. CDR3 nucleotides: TGCAGCGTTGTGATACTAGCGGGAGGTAACCTACCATCCACAGATACGCAGTATTTT. The chain has TRBV29-1 and TRBJ2-3; 12 nucleotides line up with TRBD2. The V segment lost 4 bases and the J segment 2 bases; nucleotides outside the gene matches: 16. CDR1 SQVTM and CDR2 ANQGSEA come from the germline V gene. This CDR3 contains 19 residues.

This clonotype came up many times. The rearrangement joins TRBV7-2 to TRBJ2-5; 7 nucleotides line up with TRBD2. J gave up 4 bases and V 6 bases, and 11 bases lay outside the gene matches. The CDR3 is 15 residues long. The V gene's germline CDR1 is SGHTA and CDR2 FQGNSA. The CDR3: CASRNHQRGGETQYF. CDR3 coding DNA: TGTGCCAGCAGAAACCACCAGCGGGGAGGAGAGACCCAGTACTTC.

This clonotype has a count of ten or more. V gene TRBV6-1 combines with J gene TRBJ1-5; 8 nucleotides align to TRBD1. The CDR3 runs 13 residues. Germline CDR1 is MNHNS and CDR2 is SASEGT. The J segment lost 7 bases and the V segment lost 6 bases, leaving 5 bases of the junction unmatched. The CDR3 protein is CASRDREGQPQHF. DNA of the CDR3: TGTGCCAGCAGGGACAGGGAGGGCCAGCCCCAGCATTTT.

This clonotype has more than one count but fewer than ten. The genes are TRBV5-1 and TRBJ2-3; either TRBD1 or TRBD2 may fit D (6 bases each). This CDR3 is built from 16 residues. The V gene's germline CDR1 is SGHRS and CDR2 YFSETQ. The V gene lost 5 bases and the J gene lost 1 base, with 17 bases spanning the gap. The CDR3 spells CASRPIVGGRTDTQYF. The CDR3, as DNA: TGCGCCAGCAGACCAATCGTAGGGGGGCGCACAGATACGCAGTATTTT.

This clonotype has only a few counts. V and J are TRBV5-1 and TRBJ2-1; D remains ambiguous. Trimming removed 4 bases at V and 0 bases at J, with 8 bases between. Germline loops: CDR1 SGHRS, CDR2 YFSETQ. This CDR3 contains 14 residues. CDR3 DNA sequence: TGCGCCAGCAGCCTAGAAGGCTCCTACAATGAGCAGTTCTTC. Translated: CASSLEGSYNEQFF.

On this clonotype itself: A read error is likely, as this CDR3 ends without the conserved phenylalanine or tryptophan. The rearrangement uses TRBV3-1 and TRBJ2-7; D uncertain. This CDR3 has 15 amino acids. Per the germline V gene, CDR1 is LGHDT and CDR2 is YNNKEL (reference sequence). Deletions cut 5 bases from V and 0 bases from J, with 14 bases between. The CDR3 loop is CASSSGPSSSYEQYS. CDR3 sequence (DNA): TGTGCCAGCAGCTCCGGACCTTCCAGCTCCTACGAGCAGTACTCC.

The V and J genes are TRBV5-4 and TRBJ2-1; D may correspond to TRBD1 or TRBD2 (6 bases each). From germline, CDR1 is SGHNT and CDR2 YYREEE (reference sequence). CDR3 size: 13 residues. The V end lost 2 bases, the J end lost 7 bases, and 10 bases lay between the germline ends. CDR3 region: CASSFQGGNEQFF. As DNA, the CDR3 is TGTGCCAGCAGCTTCCAAGGGGGGAATGAGCAGTTCTTC.

Here the CDR3 DNA reads TGTGCCAGCAGCCCCCGACTAGCGGGAGTTCGCACAGATACGCAGTATTTT. Protein sequence: CASSPRLAGVRTDTQYF. The chain carries TRBV9 and TRBJ2-3, with TRBD2 identical over 12 bases. This CDR3 comprises 17 residues. CDR1 and CDR2 (germline): SGDLS, YYNGEE. V was clipped by 4 bases and J by 1 base; unmatched bases: 7.

This clonotype was observed a handful of times. It may be a read error: a sequence one base away is much more abundant. The chain is built from TRBV20-1 and TRBJ2-3, with D perhaps TRBD2 (5 bases). Germline loops: CDR1 DFQATT, CDR2 SNEGSKA (reference sequence). The CDR3 spans 16 residues. The CDR3: CSARDPLVGSTDTRYF. The CDR3 DNA reads TGCAGTGCTAGAGATCCCCTCGTTGGGAGCACAGATACGCGGTATTTT.

This clonotype occurred a few times. The V call is TRBV5-1, the J call TRBJ2-2; 8 bases map to TRBD2. V dropped 5 bases and J dropped 4; count of bases not matched to a gene: 7. Germline CDR1 is SGHRS and CDR2 is YFSETQ. The CDR3 loop spans 15 amino acids. DNA of the CDR3: TGCGCCAGCAGTCAACTAGCGGAGGGCACCGGGGAGCTGTTTTTT. Its protein product is CASSQLAEGTGELFF. The entire variable domain, with the rest obtained from reference TRBV5-1 and TRBJ2-2, is as follows: KAGVTQTPRYLIKTRGQQVTLSCSPISGHRSVSWYQQTPGQGLQFLFEYFSETQRNKGNFPGRFSGRQFSNSRSEMNVSTLELGDSALYLCASSQLAEGTGELFFGEGSRLTVL.

The chain links TRBV27 to TRBJ2-7, with D unresolved. The V end lost 5 bases, the J end lost 5 bases, and 19 bases lay between the germline ends. CDR3 length: 15 amino acids. CDR1 and CDR2 from the germline V gene are MNHEY and SMNVEV (reference sequence). DNA for the CDR3: TGTGCCAGCAGTCCACACCCGGTCTCCTACAACGAGCAGTACTTC. Translated, it gives CASSPHPVSYNEQYF.

This clonotype was counted many times. The chain has TRBV5-6 and TRBJ2-3; 8 nucleotides agree with TRBD2. The CDR3 runs to 15 residues. Per germline, CDR1 SGHDT and CDR2 YYEEEE. The V and J ends lost 4 bases and 3 bases, in that order; junction bases with no gene match: 7. The CDR3 DNA reads as TGTGCCAGCAGCCGGACGGGACTAGAAACAGATACGCAGTATTTT. Its protein is CASSRTGLETDTQYF.

This clonotype appeared a few times. The genes are TRBV18 and TRBJ2-1; TRBD2 agrees at 15 bases. Germline loops: CDR1 KGHSH, CDR2 LQKENI. J lost 4 bases, V lost 3 bases, and 16 bases had no gene match. CDR3 size: 21 residues. In DNA, the CDR3 is TGTGCCAGCTCACCCGAGTTTTTCTGGACTAGCGGGAGGGGAATTTACAATGAGCAGTTCTTC. It encodes CASSPEFFWTSGRGIYNEQFF.

A remark on this clonotype: Being one base from a much bigger clone, this may be a read error. CDR3 in DNA: TGCGCCAGCAGCCAAAGTCCGGGGCAAGGGGTGCATGAGCAGTACTTC. Protein product: CASSQSPGQGVHEQYF. The chain recombines TRBV4-1 with TRBJ2-1; either TRBD1 or TRBD2 may supply D (5 bases each). Near its end, the DNA agrees better with TRBJ2-7, so the J call may be wrong. The CDR3 sequence is 16 residues long. Germline CDR1 is MGHRA and CDR2 is YSYEKL.

This clonotype was detected many times. The V call is TRBV7-2, the J call TRBJ2-1; TRBD2 agrees at 11 bases. The V gene's germline CDR1 is SGHTA and CDR2 FQGNSA. The V segment lost 7 bases and the J segment 13 bases; nucleotides outside the gene matches: 12. This CDR3 region has 14 residues. CDR3 bases: TGTGCCAGCACCGTCGGGCTAGCGGGAGGTATCCAGTTCTTC. Encoded protein: CASTVGLAGGIQFF.

This clonotype was detected ten times or more. The chain uses TRBV7-2 and TRBJ2-3; 12 nucleotides match TRBD2. The CDR3 loop spans 15 amino acids. Germline assignment: CDR1 SGHTA and CDR2 FQGNSA. V shed 4 bases and J 4 bases; nucleotides not matched to a gene: 3. CDR3 sequence reads: CASSSTSGRPDTQYF. The CDR3 DNA reads as TGTGCCAGCAGCTCTACTAGCGGGAGGCCAGATACGCAGTATTTT.

With regard to this clonotype: Its ends do not fully match the called genes, so a read error is possible. The chain uses TRBV10-3 and TRBJ2-3, with 10 bases identical to TRBD1. The length of the CDR3 is 15 residues. Germline CDR1 reads ENHRY; CDR2 reads SYGVKD. The CDR3 nucleotides are TGTACCATCAGGGGAAGACAGGGGGCCGCAGATACGCAGTATTTT. It specifies CTIRGRQGAADTQYF.